Described below is a single T cell receptor beta chain sequence and its context. The target antigen is unknown. The CDR3 has 16 amino acids. From germline, CDR1 is SGHRS and CDR2 YFSETQ. J gave up 2 bases and V 3 bases, and 7 bases lay outside the gene matches. These data are taken from a study of blood T cells in healthy people across ages. The study, taken as a whole, reports: Whereas aged donors had fewer naive CD4+ cells, long-lived donors had more of them and higher diversity.

The use of a sample-barcoded 5' primer and a J-beta primer mix characterized a second PCR of about 6 to 11 cycles. Using its own MiXCR run on the 5' RACE reads, TCRdb lists one record per CDR3 protein. The table shows around 900,000 distinct CDR3 sequences, with just over 50% occurring only once. This TCR derives from an older woman in good health. The V and J genes are TRBV5-1 and TRBJ2-3; 9 bases are a match to TRBD1. Sequenced: blood. This CDR3 reads CASSWTGTGNTDTQYF. The DNA of the CDR3 is TGCGCCAGCAGCTGGACCGGGACAGGGAACACAGATACGCAGTATTTT.